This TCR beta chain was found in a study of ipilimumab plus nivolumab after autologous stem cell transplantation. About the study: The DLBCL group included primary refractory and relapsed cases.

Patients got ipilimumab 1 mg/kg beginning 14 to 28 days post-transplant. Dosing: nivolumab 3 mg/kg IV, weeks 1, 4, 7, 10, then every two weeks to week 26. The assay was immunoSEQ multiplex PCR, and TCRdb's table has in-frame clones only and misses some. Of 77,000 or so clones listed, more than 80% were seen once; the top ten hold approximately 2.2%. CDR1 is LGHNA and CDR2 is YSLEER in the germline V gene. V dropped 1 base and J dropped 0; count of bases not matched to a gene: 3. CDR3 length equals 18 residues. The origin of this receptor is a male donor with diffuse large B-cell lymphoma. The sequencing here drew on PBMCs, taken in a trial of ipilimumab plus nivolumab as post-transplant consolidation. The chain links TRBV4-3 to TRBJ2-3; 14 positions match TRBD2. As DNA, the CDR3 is TGCGCCAGCAGCCAAGGGACTAGCGGGGGGAAAAGCACAGATACGCAGTATTTT. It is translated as CASSQGTSGGKSTDTQYF.